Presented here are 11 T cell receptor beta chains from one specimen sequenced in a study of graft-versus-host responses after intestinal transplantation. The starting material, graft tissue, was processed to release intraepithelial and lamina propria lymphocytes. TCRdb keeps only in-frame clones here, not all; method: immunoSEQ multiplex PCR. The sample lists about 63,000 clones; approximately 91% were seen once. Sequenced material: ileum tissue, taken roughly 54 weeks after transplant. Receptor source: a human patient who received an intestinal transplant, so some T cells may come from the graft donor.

CDR3 nucleotide sequence: TGCGCCAGCAGCTTGGTGGTTATAGGCACCGGGGAGCTGTTTTTT. Its translation: CASSLVVIGTGELFF. This chain connects TRBV5-1 to TRBJ2-2, with no clear D. V was pared by 0 bases and J by 4 bases, with 10 bases between. Looked up from germline, CDR1 is SGHRS and CDR2 is YFSETQ. CDR3 length: 15 residues.

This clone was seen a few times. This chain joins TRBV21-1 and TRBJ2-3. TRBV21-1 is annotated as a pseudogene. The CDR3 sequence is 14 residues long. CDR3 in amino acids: CASSPIGGTDTQYF. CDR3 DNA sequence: TGTGCCAGCAGCCCCATCGGCGGCACAGATACGCAGTATTTT.

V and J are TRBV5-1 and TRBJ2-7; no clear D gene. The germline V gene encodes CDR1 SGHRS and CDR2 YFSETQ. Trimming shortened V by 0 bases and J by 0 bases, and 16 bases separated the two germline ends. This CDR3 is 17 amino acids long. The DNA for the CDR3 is TGCGCCAGCAGCTTGGATTACTTTCAGGAATCCTCCTACGAGCAGTACTTC. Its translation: CASSLDYFQESSYEQYF.

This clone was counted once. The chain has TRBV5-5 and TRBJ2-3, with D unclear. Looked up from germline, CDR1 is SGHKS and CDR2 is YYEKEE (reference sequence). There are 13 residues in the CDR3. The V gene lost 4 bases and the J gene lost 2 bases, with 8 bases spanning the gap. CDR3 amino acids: CASSTLNTDTQYF. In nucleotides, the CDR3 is TGTGCCAGCAGCACGTTAAACACAGATACGCAGTATTTT.

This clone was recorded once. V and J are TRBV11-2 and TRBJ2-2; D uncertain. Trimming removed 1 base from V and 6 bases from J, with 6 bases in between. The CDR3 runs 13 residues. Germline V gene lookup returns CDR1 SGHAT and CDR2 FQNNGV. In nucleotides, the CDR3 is TGTGCCAGCAGCTTAGGGGTGCCCGGGGAGCTGTTTTTT. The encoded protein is CASSLGVPGELFF.

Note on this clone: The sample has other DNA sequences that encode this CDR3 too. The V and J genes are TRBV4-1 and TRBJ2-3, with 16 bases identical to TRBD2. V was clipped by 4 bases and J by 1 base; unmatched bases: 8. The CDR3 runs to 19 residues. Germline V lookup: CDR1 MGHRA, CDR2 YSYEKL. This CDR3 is CASSLRGLAGGRGTDTQYF. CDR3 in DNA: TGCGCCAGCAGCCTACGGGGACTAGCGGGAGGGCGAGGCACAGATACGCAGTATTTT.

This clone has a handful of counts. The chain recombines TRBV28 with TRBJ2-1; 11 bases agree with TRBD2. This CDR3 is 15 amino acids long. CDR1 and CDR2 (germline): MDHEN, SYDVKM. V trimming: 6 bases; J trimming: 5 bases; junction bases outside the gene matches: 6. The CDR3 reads CASRLPGLADNEQFF. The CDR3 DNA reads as TGTGCCAGCAGATTACCGGGACTAGCGGACAATGAGCAGTTCTTC. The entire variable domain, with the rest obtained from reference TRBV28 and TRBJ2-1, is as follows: DVKVTQSSRYLVKRTGEKVFLECVQDMDHENMFWYRQDPGLGLRLIYFSYDVKMKEKGDIPEGYSVSREKKERFSLILESASTNQTSMYLCASRLPGLADNEQFFGPGTRLTVL.

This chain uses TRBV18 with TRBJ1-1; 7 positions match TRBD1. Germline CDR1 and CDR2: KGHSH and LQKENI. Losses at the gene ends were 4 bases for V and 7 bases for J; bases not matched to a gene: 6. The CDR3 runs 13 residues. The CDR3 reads CASSQTGDSEAFF. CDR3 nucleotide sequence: TGTGCCAGCTCACAAACAGGGGATAGTGAAGCTTTCTTT.

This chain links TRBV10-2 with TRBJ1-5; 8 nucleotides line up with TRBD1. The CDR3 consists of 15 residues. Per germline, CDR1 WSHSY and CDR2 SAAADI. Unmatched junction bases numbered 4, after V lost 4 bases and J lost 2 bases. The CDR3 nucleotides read TGCGCCAGCAGTGCGGGACAGGCCCGCAATCAGCCCCAGCATTTT. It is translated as CASSAGQARNQPQHF.

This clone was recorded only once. The CDR3 protein is CASSVATGKETQYF. CDR3 nucleotides: TGTGCCAGCAGCGTAGCTACGGGAAAAGAGACCCAGTACTTC. V usage is TRBV9 and J usage is TRBJ2-5; a weak D match, TRBD2 (5 bases). The V and J ends lost 0 bases and 3 bases respectively, with 9 bases between them. In germline, CDR1 is SGDLS, CDR2 YYNGEE. The CDR3 has 14 residues.

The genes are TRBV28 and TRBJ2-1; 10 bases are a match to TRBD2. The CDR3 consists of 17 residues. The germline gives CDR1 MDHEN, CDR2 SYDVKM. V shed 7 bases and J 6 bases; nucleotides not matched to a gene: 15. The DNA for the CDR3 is TGTGCCAGCACCGCGGGCCTACTAGCGGGAAGAGGCAATGAGCAGTTCTTC. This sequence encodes CASTAGLLAGRGNEQFF.